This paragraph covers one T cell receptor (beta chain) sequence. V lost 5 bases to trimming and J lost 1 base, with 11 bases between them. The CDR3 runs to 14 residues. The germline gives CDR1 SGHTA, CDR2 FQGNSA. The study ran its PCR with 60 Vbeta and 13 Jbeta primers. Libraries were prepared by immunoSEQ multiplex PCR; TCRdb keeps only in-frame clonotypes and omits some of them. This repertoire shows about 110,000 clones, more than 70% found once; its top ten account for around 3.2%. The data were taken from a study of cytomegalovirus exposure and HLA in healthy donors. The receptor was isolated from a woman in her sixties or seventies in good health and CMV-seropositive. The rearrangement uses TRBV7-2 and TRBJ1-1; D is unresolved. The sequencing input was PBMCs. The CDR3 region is CASSHNRPNTEAFF. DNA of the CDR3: TGTGCCAGCAGCCACAACAGACCGAACACTGAAGCTTTCTTT. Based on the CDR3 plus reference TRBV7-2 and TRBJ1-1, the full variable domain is GAGVSQSPSNKVTEKGKDVELRCDPISGHTALYWYRQSLGQGLEFLIYFQGNSAPDKSGLPSDRFSAERTGGSVSTLTIQRTQQEDSAVYLCASSHNRPNTEAFFGQGTRLTVV.